This TCR beta chain appears in the sequencing data of a study of cytomegalovirus exposure and HLA in healthy donors. General study points: There were about 160 TCR beta chains listed as cytomegalovirus-associated. An assumption of roughly uniform sequencing depth across donors underlay the presence/absence analyses. Judged likely to be a sequencing artifact was a cluster of highly shared sequence variants. The availability of immune exposure information extended only to CMV serostatus.

This CDR3 region has 16 residues. CDR1 MGHRA and CDR2 YSYEKL come from the germline V gene. Both 60 Vbeta primers and 13 Jbeta primers went into the PCR. Only in-frame clones appear in the TCRdb table, and some are missing; sequencing was by immunoSEQ multiplex PCR. The sample has 200,000 or so clones; approximately 84% are singletons. Comments on this clone: Its specificity is unknown. One end of the junction varies from germline; a read error may be responsible. Distinct nucleotide sequences in the sample also encode this CDR3.

This TCR was recovered from a young woman in good health and CMV-seropositive. Sequenced material: PBMCs. The chain links TRBV4-1 to TRBJ1-2, with TRBD1 matching 7 bases. The CDR3 loop reads CASSAISGGRNYGYTF. The CDR3 nucleotides read TGCGCTAGCAGCGCGATTTCAGGGGGTCGTAACTATGGCTACACCTTC.